This TCR beta chain was sequenced for a study of tumor-infiltrating lymphocytes in oesophageal squamous cell carcinoma (dated by TCRdb to 2015 to 2016). Library prep was done by PCR. The reads were generated on an Illumina HiSeq 2000. The public reads were reanalyzed by TCRdb: fastp trimming at Q25, MiXCR alignment, in-frame beta chains only. Records with the same CDR3 protein are collapsed into one entry carrying the most frequent genes and DNA. The sample has about 3,700 distinct CDR3 sequences on record, 13% to 15% of them singletons. The ten largest clonotypes hold roughly a fifth of the sample. This clonotype was seen ten or more times. There is no known antigen for this receptor. No clone much larger than this one lies a single base away; base qualities are absent. Taken from the germline V gene (reference sequence), the CDR1 and CDR2 loops are MNHEY and SMNVEV. The CDR3 holds 12 amino acids from the cysteine to the phenylalanine. The kept DNA is CDR3 alone, 36 bases in frame from the first base.

This sequence was found in a male donor with esophageal squamous cell carcinoma. The sequenced sample was esophageal tumor tissue. The receptor chain draws on TRBV27 and TRBJ2-1; the D gene is perhaps TRBD2, from 5 matching bases. The DNA end favors TRBJ2-7, so the J call may be wrong. The CDR3 in this case is CASKGATREQYF. The DNA sequence is as follows: TGTGCCAGCAAGGGAGCGACCCGCGAGCAGTACTTC.